This T cell receptor (beta chain) was identified during a study of human T cells and chemical hapten exposure (dated by TCRdb to about 2021). In the study overall: Libraries were combined into a pool for sequencing, and differences in TCR yield between samples came mainly from small differences in library volumes within the pool. This study followed changes in the peripheral blood TCR repertoire in vivo during primary and secondary sensitization of alopecia patients to the hapten diphenylcyclopropenone (DPC). For every blood RNA sample, sequencing covered both the TCR alpha and TCR beta chains.

Library preparation employed 5' RACE. Instrument on record: Illumina MiSeq. Library preparation attached unique molecular identifiers to individual cDNA molecules for quantitative, reproducible TCR counting. The study's own analysis went as follows. A median of about 87,000 TCRs per sample was observed, with a range of about 20,000 to 750,000. V, J and CDR3 annotation of the TCR reads was carried out using the Decombinator software suite. For the PS versus PT1 abundance plots, all samples were subsampled to the same number of TCRs (28,000). Expanded TCRs were defined as absent before sensitization and observed at least eight times at the 2-week time point. Clones were called with MiXCR by TCRdb after fastp trimmed the public reads at Q25, and only in-frame beta chains were retained. Duplicate CDR3 protein sequences are folded into a single record with the most common DNA and genes. Clone size and V and J calls follow TCRdb, not the original study. Recorded for this sample are 110,000 or so distinct CDR3 sequences; around 20% of them occurred a single time. The ten largest clonotypes hold approximately 2.6% of the sample.

Points on this clonotype: Its antigen is not yet known. The input lacks base qualities; no much larger clone sits a single base away.

Here is what the overall study found, with its caveats: DPC sensitization did not change how many TCRs were above 1 in 1000 frequency, and no evidence was found of alterations in global repertoire structure. After repeated subsampling, changes were observed in the strength of the expansion versus patch-test correlation and in the threshold at which the correlation became significant.

Total RNA was extracted from unfractionated whole blood collected in Tempus Blood RNA tubes. Roughly five healthy volunteers were used as TCR sequencing controls and were bled at day 0, 2 weeks and 6 weeks. The clonotype originates from a human donor in good health.

CDR3 reads: CASSLREEKLFF. The sequenced DNA: TGTGCCAGCAGCTTAAGAGAAGAAAAACTGTTTTTT. Here the chain combines TRBV11-2 and TRBJ1-4, with an unclear D gene assignment. CDR3 length: 12 amino acids, cysteine to phenylalanine. Left in the record is the CDR3 DNA by itself, 36 bases read in frame from the first base. The germline V gene provides CDR1 SGHAT and CDR2 FQNNGV. V sheds 2 bases and J sheds 8 bases, leaving 6 bases between their ends. Outside the CDR3, residues come from the reference TRBV11-2 and TRBJ1-4 proteins, so the full variable domain is: EAGVAQSPRYKIIEKRQSVAFWCNPISGHATLYWYQQILGQGPKLLIQFQNNGVVDDSQLPKDRFSAERLKGVDSTLKIQPAKLEDSAVYLCASSLREEKLFFGSGTQLSVL.